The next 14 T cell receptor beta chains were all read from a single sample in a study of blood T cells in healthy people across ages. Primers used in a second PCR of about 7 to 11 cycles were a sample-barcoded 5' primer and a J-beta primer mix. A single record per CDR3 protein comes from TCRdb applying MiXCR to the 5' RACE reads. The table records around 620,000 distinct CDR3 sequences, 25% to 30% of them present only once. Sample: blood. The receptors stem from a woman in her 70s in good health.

In DNA form, the CDR3 reads TGTGCCAGTAGTGTCGAACAGACCGGGAGGCGTCATGGCTACACCTTC. This sequence encodes CASSVEQTGRRHGYTF. This chain links TRBV19 with TRBJ1-2; no clear D gene. The CDR3 sequence is 16 residues long. Germline loops: CDR1 LNHDA, CDR2 SQIVND (reference sequence). Trimming left V 5 bases short and J 6 bases short, with 22 bases between. The entire variable domain, with the rest obtained from reference TRBV19 and TRBJ1-2, is as follows: DGGITQSPKYLFRKEGQNVTLSCEQNLNHDAMYWYRQDPGQGLRLIYYSQIVNDFQKGDIAEGYSVSREKKESFPLTVTSAQKNPTAFYLCASSVEQTGRRHGYTFGSGTRLTVV.

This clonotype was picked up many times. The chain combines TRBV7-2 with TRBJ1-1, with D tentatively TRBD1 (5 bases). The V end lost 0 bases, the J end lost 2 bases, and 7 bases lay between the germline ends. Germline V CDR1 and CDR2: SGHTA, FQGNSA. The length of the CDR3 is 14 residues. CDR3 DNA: TGTGCCAGCAGCTTAGCGGGGGTTAACACTGAAGCTTTCTTT. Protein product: CASSLAGVNTEAFF.

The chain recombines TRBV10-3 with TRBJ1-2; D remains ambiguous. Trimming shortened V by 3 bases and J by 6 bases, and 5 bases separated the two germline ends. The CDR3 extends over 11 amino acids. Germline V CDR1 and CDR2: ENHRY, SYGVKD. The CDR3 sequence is CAISERDGYTF. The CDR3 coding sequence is TGTGCCATCAGTGAACGGGATGGCTACACCTTC.

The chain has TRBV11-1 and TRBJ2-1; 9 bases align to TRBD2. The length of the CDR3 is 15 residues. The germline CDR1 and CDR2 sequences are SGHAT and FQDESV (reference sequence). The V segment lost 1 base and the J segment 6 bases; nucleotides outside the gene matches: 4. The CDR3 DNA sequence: TGTGCCAGCAGCTTAGGACTAGCGGTGGGCAATGAGCAGTTCTTC. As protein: CASSLGLAVGNEQFF.

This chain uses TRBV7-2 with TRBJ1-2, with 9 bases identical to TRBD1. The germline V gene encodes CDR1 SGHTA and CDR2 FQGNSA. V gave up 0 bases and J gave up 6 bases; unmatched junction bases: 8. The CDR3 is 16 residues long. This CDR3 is CASSLAFPGQGHGYTF. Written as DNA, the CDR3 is TGTGCCAGCAGCTTAGCTTTCCCGGGACAGGGACATGGCTACACCTTC.

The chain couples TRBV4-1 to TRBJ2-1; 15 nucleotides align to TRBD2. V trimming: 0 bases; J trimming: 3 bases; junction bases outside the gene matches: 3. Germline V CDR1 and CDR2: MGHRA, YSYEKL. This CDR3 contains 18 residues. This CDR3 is CASSQDGLAGGLYNEQFF. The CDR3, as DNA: TGCGCCAGCAGCCAAGATGGACTAGCGGGAGGGCTCTACAATGAGCAGTTCTTC.

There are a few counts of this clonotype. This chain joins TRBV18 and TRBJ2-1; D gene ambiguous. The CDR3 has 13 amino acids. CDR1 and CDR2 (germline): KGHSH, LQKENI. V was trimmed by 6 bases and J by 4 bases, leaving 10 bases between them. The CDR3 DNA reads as TGTGCCAGCTCCCCAATTAAATACAATGAGCAGTTCTTC. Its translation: CASSPIKYNEQFF.

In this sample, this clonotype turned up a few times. CDR3 coding DNA: TGTGCCAGCTCACCAGGACAGGGGGATATCTACGAGCAGTACTTC. Protein product: CASSPGQGDIYEQYF. The chain employs TRBV18 and TRBJ2-7, with TRBD1 matching 10 bases. Germline trimming cut 2 bases from V and 3 bases from J; bases unmatched to any gene: 4. Per the germline V gene, CDR1 is KGHSH and CDR2 is LQKENI. CDR3 size: 15 residues.

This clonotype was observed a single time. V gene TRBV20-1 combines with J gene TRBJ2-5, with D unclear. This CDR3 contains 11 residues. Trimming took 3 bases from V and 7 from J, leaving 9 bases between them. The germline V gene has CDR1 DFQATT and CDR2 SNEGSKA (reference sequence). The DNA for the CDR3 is TGCAGTGCTAGTGGCTTTGGGACCCAGTACTTC. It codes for CSASGFGTQYF.

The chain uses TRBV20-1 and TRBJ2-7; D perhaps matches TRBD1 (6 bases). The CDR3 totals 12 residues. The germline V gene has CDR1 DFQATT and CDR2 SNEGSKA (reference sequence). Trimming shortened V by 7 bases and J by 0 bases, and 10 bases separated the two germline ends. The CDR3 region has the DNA TGCAGTGTCGGACAGACCTCCTACGAGCAGTACTTC. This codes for CSVGQTSYEQYF.

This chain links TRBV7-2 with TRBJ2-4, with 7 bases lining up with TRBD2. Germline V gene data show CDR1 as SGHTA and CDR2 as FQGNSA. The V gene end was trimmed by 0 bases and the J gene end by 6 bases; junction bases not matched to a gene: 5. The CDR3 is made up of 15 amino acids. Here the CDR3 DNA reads TGTGCCAGCAGCTTAGCCGCGGGGGAGGCAAACATTCAGTACTTC. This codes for CASSLAAGEANIQYF.

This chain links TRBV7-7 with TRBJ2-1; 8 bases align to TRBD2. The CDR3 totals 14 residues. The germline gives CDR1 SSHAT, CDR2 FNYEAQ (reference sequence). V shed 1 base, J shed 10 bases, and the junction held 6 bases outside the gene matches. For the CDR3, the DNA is TGTGCCAGCAGCTTAGGTAGCGGGGTATTCGAGCAGTTCTTC. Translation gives CASSLGSGVFEQFF.

CDR3 in DNA: TGTGCCACCAGCAGGGGAAGGGGGGCGAGGTCCAACGAGCAGTACTTC. Encoded protein: CATSRGRGARSNEQYF. This chain joins TRBV15 and TRBJ2-7, with D tentatively TRBD1 or TRBD2 (6 bases each). The CDR3 has 16 amino acids. The V end lost 3 bases, the J end lost 5 bases, and 20 bases lay between the germline ends. Germline CDR1 is LNHNV and CDR2 is YYDKDF (reference sequence).

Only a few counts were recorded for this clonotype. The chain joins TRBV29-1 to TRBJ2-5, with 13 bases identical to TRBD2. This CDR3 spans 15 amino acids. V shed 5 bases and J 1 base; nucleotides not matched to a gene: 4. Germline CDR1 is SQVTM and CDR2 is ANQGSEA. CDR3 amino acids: CSVSLAGGIQETQYF. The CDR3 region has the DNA TGCAGCGTTTCACTAGCGGGGGGGATCCAAGAGACCCAGTACTTC.